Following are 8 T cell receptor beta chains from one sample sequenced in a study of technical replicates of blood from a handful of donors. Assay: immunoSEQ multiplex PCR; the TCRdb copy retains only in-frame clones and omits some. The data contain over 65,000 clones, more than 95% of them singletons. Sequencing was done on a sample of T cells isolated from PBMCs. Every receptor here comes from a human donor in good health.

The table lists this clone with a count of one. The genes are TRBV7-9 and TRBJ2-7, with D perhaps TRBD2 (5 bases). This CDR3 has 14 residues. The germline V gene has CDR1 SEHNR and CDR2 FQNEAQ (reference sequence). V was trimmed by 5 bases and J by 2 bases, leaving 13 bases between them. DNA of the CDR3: TGTGCCAGCAGCCGAGCGGCGGAGACCTACGAGCAGTACTTC. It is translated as CASSRAAETYEQYF.

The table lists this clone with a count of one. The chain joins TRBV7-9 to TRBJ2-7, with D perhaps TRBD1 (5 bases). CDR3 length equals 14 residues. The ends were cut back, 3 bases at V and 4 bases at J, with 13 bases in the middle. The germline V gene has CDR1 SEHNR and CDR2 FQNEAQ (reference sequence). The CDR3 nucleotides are TGTGCCAGCAGCTTGGCAGGGTGGACGTACGAGCAGTACTTC. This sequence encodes CASSLAGWTYEQYF.

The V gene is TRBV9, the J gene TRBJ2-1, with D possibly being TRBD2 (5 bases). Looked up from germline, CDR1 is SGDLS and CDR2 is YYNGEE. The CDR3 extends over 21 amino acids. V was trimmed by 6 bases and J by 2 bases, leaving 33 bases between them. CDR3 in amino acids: CASIPTRLNHTITGTYNEQFF. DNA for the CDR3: TGTGCCAGCATCCCTACCAGACTAAACCATACCATCACGGGCACCTACAATGAGCAGTTCTTC.

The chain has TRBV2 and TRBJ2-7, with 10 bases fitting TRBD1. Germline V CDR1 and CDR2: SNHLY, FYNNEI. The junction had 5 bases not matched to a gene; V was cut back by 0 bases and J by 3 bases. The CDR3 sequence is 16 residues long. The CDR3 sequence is CASSEALGTGVYEQYF. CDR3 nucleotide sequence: TGTGCCAGCAGTGAAGCGTTGGGGACAGGGGTCTACGAGCAGTACTTC.

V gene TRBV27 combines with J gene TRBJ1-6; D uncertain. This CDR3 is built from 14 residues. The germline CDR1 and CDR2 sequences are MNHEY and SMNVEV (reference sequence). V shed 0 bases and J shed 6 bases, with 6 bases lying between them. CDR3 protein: CASSLSYFNSPLHF. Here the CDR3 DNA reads TGTGCCAGCAGTTTATCGTATTTTAATTCACCCCTCCACTTT.

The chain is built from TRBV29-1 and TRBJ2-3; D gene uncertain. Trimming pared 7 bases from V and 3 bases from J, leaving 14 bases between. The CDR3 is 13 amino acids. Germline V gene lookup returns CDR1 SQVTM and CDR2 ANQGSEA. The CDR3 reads CSAGRRGTDTQYF. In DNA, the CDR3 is TGCAGCGCCGGAAGACGAGGAACAGATACGCAGTATTTT.

The CDR3 nucleotides read TGTGCCAGCAGCTTGGGCAGTTTGGGGGCTAGTAATTCACCCCTCCACTTT. It yields the protein CASSLGSLGASNSPLHF. V usage is TRBV5-6 and J usage is TRBJ1-6; D may be TRBD1 (6 bases). The germline CDR1 and CDR2 sequences are SGHDT and YYEEEE. The V end was cut by 0 bases, the J end by 6 bases, with 16 bases between. The CDR3 length is 17 residues.

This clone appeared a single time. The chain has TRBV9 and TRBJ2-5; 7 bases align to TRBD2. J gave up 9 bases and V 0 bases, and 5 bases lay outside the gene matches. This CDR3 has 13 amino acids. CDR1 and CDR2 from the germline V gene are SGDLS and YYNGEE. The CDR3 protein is CASSVGVGGAQYF. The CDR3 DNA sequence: TGTGCCAGCAGCGTAGGAGTGGGGGGGGCCCAGTACTTC. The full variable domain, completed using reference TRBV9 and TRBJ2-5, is DSGVTQTPKHLITATGQRVTLRCSPRSGDLSVYWYQQSLDQGLQFLIQYYNGEERAKGNILERFSAQQFPDLHSELNLSSLELGDSALYFCASSVGVGGAQYFGPGTRLLVL.